Listed below are T cell receptor beta chains from one sample, sequenced in a study of T cells in Graves' hyperthyroidism and ophthalmopathy. TCRdb processed the multiplex PCR reads anew with MiXCR; each CDR3 protein has one entry. The sample has about 380,000 distinct CDR3 sequences; approximately 13% are singletons. The sample consisted of blood. The receptors derive from a woman in her sixties with Graves' hyperthyroidism. Each CDR3 is given with its conserved first and last residue. Size tells how often a clone was seen (once, few, many) or the class of an expanded clone, and some rows leave it out.

J gene: TRBJ2-4; V gene: TRBV18; clone size: many; CDR3 protein: CASSPDRGFAKNIQYF
J gene: TRBJ2-3; V gene: TRBV29-1; clone size: many; CDR3 protein: CSVVLAGGRTDTQYF
J gene: TRBJ1-5; V gene: TRBV27; clone size: NA; CDR3 protein: CASSLSPEQPQHF
J gene: TRBJ2-2; V gene: TRBV6-5; clone size: many; CDR3 protein: CASSYSSLNTGELFF
J gene: TRBJ2-1; V gene: TRBV13; clone size: many; CDR3 protein: CASSSWTSGYNEQFF
J gene: TRBJ1-5; V gene: TRBV7-6; clone size: NA; CDR3 protein: CASSLARDREDQPQHF
J gene: TRBJ2-7; V gene: TRBV12-3/TRBV12-4; clone size: many; CDR3 protein: CASRKGNEPYEQYF
J gene: TRBJ1-5; V gene: TRBV5-8; clone size: NA; CDR3 protein: CASSLAITGGQQHF
J gene: TRBJ2-1; V gene: TRBV7-9; clone size: many; CDR3 protein: CASSLGGSPGDEQFF
J gene: TRBJ2-5; V gene: TRBV19; clone size: many; CDR3 protein: CASSVSRGSRETQYF
J gene: TRBJ2-4; V gene: TRBV4-1; clone size: NA; CDR3 protein: CASSRVIGEAGGELAKNIQYF
J gene: TRBJ2-7; V gene: TRBV7-9; clone size: many; CDR3 protein: CASSWGGGSGYEQYF
J gene: TRBJ2-7; V gene: TRBV6-9; clone size: NA; CDR3 protein: CASIWEQYF
J gene: TRBJ2-7; V gene: TRBV13; clone size: many; CDR3 protein: CASSRIPGDTYEQYF
J gene: TRBJ2-7; V gene: TRBV4-1; clone size: NA; CDR3 protein: CASSQSGTATYEQYF
J gene: TRBJ2-3; V gene: TRBV9; clone size: many; CDR3 protein: CASSLQASDSDTQYF
J gene: TRBJ1-6; V gene: TRBV27; clone size: NA; CDR3 protein: CASSLKGPYNSPLHF
J gene: TRBJ1-6; V gene: TRBV2; clone size: NA; CDR3 protein: CASSEAMAALGSPLHF
J gene: TRBJ2-1; V gene: TRBV6-9; clone size: once; CDR3 protein: CVSSLGEGIYNEQFF
J gene: TRBJ1-1; V gene: TRBV5-4; clone size: NA; CDR3 protein: CASSSPEDAARGVAFF
J gene: TRBJ2-7; V gene: TRBV12-3/TRBV12-4; clone size: many; CDR3 protein: CASSFQNSYEQYF
J gene: TRBJ2-3; V gene: TRBV12-3/TRBV12-4; clone size: many; CDR3 protein: CASRQGLAGGHTQYF
J gene: TRBJ1-1; V gene: TRBV12-3/TRBV12-4; clone size: many; CDR3 protein: CASSFGGDRNTEAFF
J gene: TRBJ2-1; V gene: TRBV7-2; clone size: NA; CDR3 protein: CASSLASFSTSGRNEQFF
J gene: TRBJ2-1; V gene: TRBV3-1; clone size: many; CDR3 protein: CASSQVEYNEQFF
J gene: TRBJ2-3; V gene: TRBV27; clone size: many; CDR3 protein: CASSPGTSGIDTQYF
J gene: TRBJ2-5; V gene: TRBV6-1; clone size: NA; CDR3 protein: CASSSHDRGSETQYF
J gene: TRBJ2-7; V gene: TRBV20-1; clone size: many; CDR3 protein: CSARRNENEQYF
J gene: TRBJ2-3; V gene: TRBV7-2; clone size: many; CDR3 protein: CASSTRWLSGRRGTDTQYF
J gene: TRBJ2-5; V gene: TRBV24-1; clone size: many; CDR3 protein: CATSENSGTTTETQYF
J gene: TRBJ2-1; V gene: TRBV7-7; clone size: NA; CDR3 protein: CASSSSRRDTQFF
J gene: TRBJ2-1; V gene: TRBV11-2; clone size: many; CDR3 protein: CASSLVGQGYNEQFF
J gene: TRBJ1-1; V gene: TRBV15; clone size: many; CDR3 protein: CATSRGGVTEAFF
J gene: TRBJ2-5; V gene: TRBV6-1; clone size: many; CDR3 protein: CASSGQTYQETQYF
J gene: TRBJ1-5; V gene: TRBV19; clone size: NA; CDR3 protein: CASNMRDINNQPQHF
J gene: TRBJ2-2; V gene: TRBV12-3/TRBV12-4; clone size: NA; CDR3 protein: CASTSPTGELFF
J gene: TRBJ1-1; V gene: TRBV7-6; clone size: many; CDR3 protein: CASSLYGGTEAFF
J gene: TRBJ1-1; V gene: TRBV6-1; clone size: NA; CDR3 protein: CASSEVARDRGKAFF
J gene: TRBJ1-4; V gene: TRBV12-3/TRBV12-4; clone size: few; CDR3 protein: CASSPGAHVKLFF
J gene: TRBJ2-7; V gene: TRBV6-2/TRBV6-3; clone size: many; CDR3 protein: CASSYRLYEQYF
J gene: TRBJ2-3; V gene: TRBV19; clone size: few; CDR3 protein: CACRLAATDTQYF
J gene: TRBJ2-3; V gene: TRBV7-9; clone size: NA; CDR3 protein: CASSLSAGVGPDTQYF
J gene: TRBJ2-6; V gene: TRBV5-5; clone size: NA; CDR3 protein: CASSLAASRSGANVLTF
J gene: TRBJ2-2; V gene: TRBV11-3; clone size: NA; CDR3 protein: CASSIGGEAGELFF
J gene: TRBJ2-3; V gene: TRBV20-1; clone size: many; CDR3 protein: CSALNRGWGTTDTQYF
J gene: TRBJ2-3; V gene: TRBV20-1; clone size: NA; CDR3 protein: CSASSSGSTDTQYF